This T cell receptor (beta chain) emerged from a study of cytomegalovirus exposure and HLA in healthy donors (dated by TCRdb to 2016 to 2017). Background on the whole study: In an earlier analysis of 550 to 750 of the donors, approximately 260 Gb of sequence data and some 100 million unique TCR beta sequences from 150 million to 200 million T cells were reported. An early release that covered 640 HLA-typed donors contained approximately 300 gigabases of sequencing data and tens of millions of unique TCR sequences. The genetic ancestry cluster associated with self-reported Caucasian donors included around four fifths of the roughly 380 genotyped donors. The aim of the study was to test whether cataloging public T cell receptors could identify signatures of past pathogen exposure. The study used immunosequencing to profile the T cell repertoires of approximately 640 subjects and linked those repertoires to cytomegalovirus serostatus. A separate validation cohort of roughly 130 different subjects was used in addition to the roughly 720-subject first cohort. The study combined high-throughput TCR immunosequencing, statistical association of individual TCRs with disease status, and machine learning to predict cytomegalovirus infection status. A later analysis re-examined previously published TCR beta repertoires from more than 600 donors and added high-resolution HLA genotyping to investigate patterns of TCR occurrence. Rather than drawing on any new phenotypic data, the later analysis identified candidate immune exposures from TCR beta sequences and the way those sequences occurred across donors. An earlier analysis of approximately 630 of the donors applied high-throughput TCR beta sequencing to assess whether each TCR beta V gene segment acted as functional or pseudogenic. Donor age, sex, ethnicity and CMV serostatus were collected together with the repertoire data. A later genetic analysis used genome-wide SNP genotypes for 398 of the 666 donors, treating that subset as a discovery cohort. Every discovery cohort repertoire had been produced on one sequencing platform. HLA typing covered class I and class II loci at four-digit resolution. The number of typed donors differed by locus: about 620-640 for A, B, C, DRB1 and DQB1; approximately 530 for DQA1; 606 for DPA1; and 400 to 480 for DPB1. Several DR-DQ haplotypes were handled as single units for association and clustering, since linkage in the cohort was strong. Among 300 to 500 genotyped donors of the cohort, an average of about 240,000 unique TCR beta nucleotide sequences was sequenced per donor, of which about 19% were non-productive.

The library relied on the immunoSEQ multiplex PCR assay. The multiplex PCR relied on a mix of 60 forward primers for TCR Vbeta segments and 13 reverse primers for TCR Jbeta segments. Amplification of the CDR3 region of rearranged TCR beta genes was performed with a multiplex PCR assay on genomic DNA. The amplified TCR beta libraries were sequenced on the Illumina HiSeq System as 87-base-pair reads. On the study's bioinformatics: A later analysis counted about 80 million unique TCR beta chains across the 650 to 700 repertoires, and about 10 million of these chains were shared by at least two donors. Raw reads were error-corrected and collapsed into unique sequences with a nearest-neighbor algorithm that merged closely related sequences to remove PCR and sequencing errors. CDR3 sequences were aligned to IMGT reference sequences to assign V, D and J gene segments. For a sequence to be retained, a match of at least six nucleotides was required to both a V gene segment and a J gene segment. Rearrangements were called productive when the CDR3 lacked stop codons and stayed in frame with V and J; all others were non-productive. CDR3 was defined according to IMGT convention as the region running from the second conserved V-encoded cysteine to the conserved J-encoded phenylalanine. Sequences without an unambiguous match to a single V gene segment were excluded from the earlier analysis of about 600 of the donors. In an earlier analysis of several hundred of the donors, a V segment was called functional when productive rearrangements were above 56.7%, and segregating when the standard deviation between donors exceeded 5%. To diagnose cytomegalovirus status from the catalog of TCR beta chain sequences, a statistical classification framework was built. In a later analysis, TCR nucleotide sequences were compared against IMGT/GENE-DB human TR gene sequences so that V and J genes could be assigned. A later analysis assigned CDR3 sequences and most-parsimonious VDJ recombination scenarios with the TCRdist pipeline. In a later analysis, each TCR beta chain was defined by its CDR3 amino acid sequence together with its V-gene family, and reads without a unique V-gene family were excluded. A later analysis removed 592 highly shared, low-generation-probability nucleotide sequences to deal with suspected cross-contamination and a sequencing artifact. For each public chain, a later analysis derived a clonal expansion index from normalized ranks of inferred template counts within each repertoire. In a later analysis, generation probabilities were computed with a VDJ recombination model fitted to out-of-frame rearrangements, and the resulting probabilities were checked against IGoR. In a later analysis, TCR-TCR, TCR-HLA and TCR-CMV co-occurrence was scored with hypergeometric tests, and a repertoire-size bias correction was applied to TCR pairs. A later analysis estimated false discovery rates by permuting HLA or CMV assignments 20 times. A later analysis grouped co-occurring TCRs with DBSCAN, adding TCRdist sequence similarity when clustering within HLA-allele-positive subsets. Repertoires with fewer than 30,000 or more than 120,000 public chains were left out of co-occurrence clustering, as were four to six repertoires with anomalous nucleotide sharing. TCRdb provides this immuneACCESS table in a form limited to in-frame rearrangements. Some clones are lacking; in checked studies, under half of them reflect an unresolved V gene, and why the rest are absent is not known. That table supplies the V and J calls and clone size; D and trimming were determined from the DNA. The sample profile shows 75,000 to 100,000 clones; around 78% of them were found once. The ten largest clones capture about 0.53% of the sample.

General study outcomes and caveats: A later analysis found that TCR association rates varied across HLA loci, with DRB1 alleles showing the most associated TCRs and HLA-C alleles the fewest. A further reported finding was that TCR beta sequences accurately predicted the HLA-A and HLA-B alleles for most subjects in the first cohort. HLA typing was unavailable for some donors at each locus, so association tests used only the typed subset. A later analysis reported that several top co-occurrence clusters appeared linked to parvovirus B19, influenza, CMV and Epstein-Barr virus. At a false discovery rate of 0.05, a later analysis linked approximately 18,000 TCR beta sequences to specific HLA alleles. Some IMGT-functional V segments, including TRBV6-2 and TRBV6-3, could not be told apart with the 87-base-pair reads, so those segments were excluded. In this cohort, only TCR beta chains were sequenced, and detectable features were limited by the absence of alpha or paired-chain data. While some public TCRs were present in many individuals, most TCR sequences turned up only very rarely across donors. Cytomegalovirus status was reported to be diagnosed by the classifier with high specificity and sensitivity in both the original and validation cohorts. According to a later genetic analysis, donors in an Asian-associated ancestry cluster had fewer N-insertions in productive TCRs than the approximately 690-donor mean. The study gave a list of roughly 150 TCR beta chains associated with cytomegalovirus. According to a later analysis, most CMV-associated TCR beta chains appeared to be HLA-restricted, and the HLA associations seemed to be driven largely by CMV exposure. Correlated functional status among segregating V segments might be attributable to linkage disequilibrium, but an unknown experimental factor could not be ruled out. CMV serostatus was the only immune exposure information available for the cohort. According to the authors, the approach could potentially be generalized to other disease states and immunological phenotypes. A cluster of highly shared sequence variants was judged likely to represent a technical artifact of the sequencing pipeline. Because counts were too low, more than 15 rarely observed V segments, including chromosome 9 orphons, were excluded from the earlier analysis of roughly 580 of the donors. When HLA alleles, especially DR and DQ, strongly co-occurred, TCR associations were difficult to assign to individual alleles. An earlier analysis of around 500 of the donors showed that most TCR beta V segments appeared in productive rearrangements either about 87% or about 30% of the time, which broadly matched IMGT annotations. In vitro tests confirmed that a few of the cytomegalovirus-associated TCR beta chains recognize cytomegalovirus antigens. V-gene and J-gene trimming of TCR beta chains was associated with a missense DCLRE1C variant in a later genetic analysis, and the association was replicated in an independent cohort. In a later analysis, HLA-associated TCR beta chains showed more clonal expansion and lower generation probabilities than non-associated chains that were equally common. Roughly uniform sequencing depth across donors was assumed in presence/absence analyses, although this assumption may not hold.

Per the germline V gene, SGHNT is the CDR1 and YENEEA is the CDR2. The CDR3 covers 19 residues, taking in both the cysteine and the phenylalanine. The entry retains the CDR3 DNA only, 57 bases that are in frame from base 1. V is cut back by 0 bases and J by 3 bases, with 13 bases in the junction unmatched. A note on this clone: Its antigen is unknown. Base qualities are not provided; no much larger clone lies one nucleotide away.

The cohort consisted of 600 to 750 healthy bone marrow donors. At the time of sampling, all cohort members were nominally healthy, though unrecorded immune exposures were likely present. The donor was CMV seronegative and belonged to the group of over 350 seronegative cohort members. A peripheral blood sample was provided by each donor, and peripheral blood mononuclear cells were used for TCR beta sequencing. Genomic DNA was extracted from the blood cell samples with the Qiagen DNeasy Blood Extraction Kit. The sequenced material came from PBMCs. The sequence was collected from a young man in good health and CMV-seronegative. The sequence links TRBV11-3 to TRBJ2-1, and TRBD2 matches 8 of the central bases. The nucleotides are TGTGCCAGCAGCTTAGATCTCGCCGCGGGGCGGGGGGACTACAATGAGCAGTTCTTC. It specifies CASSLDLAAGRGDYNEQFF.